This TCR beta chain was documented in a study of blood T cell repertoires in COVID-19. The junction had 12 bases not matched to a gene; V was cut back by 0 bases and J by 8 bases. The CDR3 length is 16 residues. Germline V gene lookup returns CDR1 SGDLS and CDR2 YYNGEE. Sequenced by immunoSEQ multiplex PCR; TCRdb stores in-frame clones only, minus some. The sample yields 200,000 or so clones, around 85% seen once. The specimen was PBMCs or T cells enriched from blood (not recorded which). The chain recombines TRBV9 with TRBJ1-2; 8 nucleotides align to TRBD1. The origin of this receptor is a woman in her forties with acute COVID-19. The CDR3 sequence is CASSVAGGRGLYGYTF. For the CDR3, the DNA is TGTGCCAGCAGCGTAGCTGGGGGCAGGGGGCTCTACGGCTACACCTTC.